This section outlines one TCR beta chain sequence together with its context. The antigen remains unidentified. Assay used: immunoSEQ multiplex PCR; TCRdb lists only in-frame clones, some missing. The table lists approximately 80,000 clones, roughly 85% of them singletons. Germline V gives CDR1 MNHEY, CDR2 SMNVEV (reference sequence). The CDR3 loop spans 13 amino acids. V was shortened by 6 bases and J by 3 bases, with 9 bases between the two germline ends. This sample stems from a study of T cell responses to AZD1222 COVID-19 vaccine. Study findings and constraints: Reportedly, nearly half the spike-specific TCRs target unmutated variant regions.

The source of this sequence is an adult who received the AZD1222 COVID-19 vaccine. The specimen comprised peripheral blood, sampled 28 days after the second AZD1222 dose. The chain carries TRBV27 and TRBJ1-3; D remains unclear. The CDR3 DNA is TGTGCCAGCAGCCCCCTCCTTGGAAACACCATATATTTT. Amino acid sequence: CASSPLLGNTIYF.